A selection of T cell receptor beta chains follows, all from one sample in a study of T cell repertoires in cytomegalovirus infection. TCRdb re-called the reads with MiXCR, one entry per CDR3 protein. The data show some 450,000 distinct CDR3 sequences, 30% to 40% seen once. Sample: PBMCs. The source is a human donor in good health (CMV status not recorded). Some clones in this sample may be carry-over from other donors' samples. The CDR3 runs from the conserved cysteine through the conserved F or W.

TRBV4-2,TRBJ2-3,CASSPRDSGTDTQYF
TRBV19,TRBJ1-4,CASSIRGGREKLFF
TRBV28,TRBJ2-1,CASSPVGGGFYNEQFF
TRBV29-1,TRBJ1-2,CSARDRGVGYGYTF
TRBV2,TRBJ1-5,CASMLSGNQPQHF
TRBV7-6,TRBJ2-7,CASSDGGPHEQYF
TRBV12-3/TRBV12-4,TRBJ2-7,CASRLTGIADEQYF
TRBV20-1,TRBJ1-1,CSAGGQNTEAFF
TRBV19,TRBJ1-5,CASSIVGRQGVMQPQHF
TRBV12-3/TRBV12-4,TRBJ2-7,CANSATSLNYEQYF
TRBV11-3,TRBJ2-5,CASSPDGEIQYF
TRBV20-1,TRBJ2-7,CSARTSGTSYEQYF
TRBV4-2,TRBJ2-3,CASSRAGGEEDTQYF
TRBV6-2/TRBV6-3,TRBJ2-1,CASSRLILAGGSNEQFF
TRBV25-1,TRBJ1-6,CASSDQTGANSPLHF
TRBV7-6,TRBJ2-7,CASSSATGGEYEQYF
TRBV6-8,TRBJ1-1,CASSYYKEFTEAFF
TRBV7-6,TRBJ2-2,CAILRTANGELFF
TRBV28,TRBJ2-7,CASTLAAGRYEQYF
TRBV7-8,TRBJ2-7,CASSALAGGSYEQYF
TRBV6-5,TRBJ2-3,CASSDTQYF
TRBV6-8,TRBJ2-1,CASSPPAGVGVNEQFF
TRBV12-3/TRBV12-4,TRBJ2-7,CASSRVLAYEQYF
TRBV7-4,TRBJ2-3,CASSLGGLFTDTQYF
TRBV7-2,TRBJ2-3,CASSTRATSYPPDTQYF
TRBV12-3/TRBV12-4,TRBJ1-4,CASSFVGLLNEKLFF
TRBV7-6,TRBJ1-1,CASSLNLQGGTEAFF
TRBV24-1,TRBJ2-7,CATSDTDRPLGEQYF
TRBV5-6,TRBJ2-6,CASSLGTGRTSGANVLTF
TRBV7-6,TRBJ2-7,CASSLAGGRNYEQYF
TRBV5-1,TRBJ1-6,CASSLEGARTNSPLHF
TRBV12-3/TRBV12-4,TRBJ1-5,CASSFSEQTSQPQHF
TRBV7-6,TRBJ2-1,CASSLPHTGGNEQFF
TRBV9,TRBJ2-4,CASSISGVRGNIQYF
TRBV28,TRBJ1-5,CASSFCRSDQPQHF
TRBV11-2,TRBJ1-5,CASSLGLHANQPQHF
TRBV12-3/TRBV12-4,TRBJ1-1,CASSPGVRDYEAFF
TRBV6-1,TRBJ2-2,CASKKVGELFF
TRBV3-1,TRBJ1-2,CASSQGFQGAYGYTF
TRBV19,TRBJ2-1,CASSIVKTSLGDNEQFF
TRBV5-4,TRBJ1-6,CASRTDYNSPLHF
TRBV7-9,TRBJ1-1,CATGQPNTEAFF
TRBV19,TRBJ2-1,CASSIVGPLAGGGNEQFF
TRBV20-1,TRBJ1-1,CSAQLNTEAFF
TRBV12-5,TRBJ2-1,CASGLDGGSYNEQFF
TRBV24-1,TRBJ1-2,CATPRPQYGYTF
TRBV7-9,TRBJ2-7,CASSLEQGIHEQYF
TRBV20-1,TRBJ1-1,CSARDLVTGGDAGTEAFF
TRBV29-1,TRBJ1-1,CSVESGLRKNTEAFF
TRBV5-1,TRBJ1-2,CASSISGGQNNYGYTF
TRBV5-6,TRBJ2-7,CASSSNVYEQYF
TRBV11-2,TRBJ2-5,CASSPHPQETQYF
TRBV6-1,TRBJ1-5,CASSEGGTDNQPQHF
TRBV20-1,TRBJ2-7,CSARRDRTTYEQYF
TRBV6-5,TRBJ1-1,CASSYKVNTEAFF
TRBV10-3,TRBJ1-1,CAISPDKHTEAFF
TRBV7-8,TRBJ1-2,CASSLDRDYGYTF
TRBV4-1,TRBJ1-1,CASSEGGGRPNTEAFF
TRBV12-3/TRBV12-4,TRBJ2-1,CASSLRDSQFF